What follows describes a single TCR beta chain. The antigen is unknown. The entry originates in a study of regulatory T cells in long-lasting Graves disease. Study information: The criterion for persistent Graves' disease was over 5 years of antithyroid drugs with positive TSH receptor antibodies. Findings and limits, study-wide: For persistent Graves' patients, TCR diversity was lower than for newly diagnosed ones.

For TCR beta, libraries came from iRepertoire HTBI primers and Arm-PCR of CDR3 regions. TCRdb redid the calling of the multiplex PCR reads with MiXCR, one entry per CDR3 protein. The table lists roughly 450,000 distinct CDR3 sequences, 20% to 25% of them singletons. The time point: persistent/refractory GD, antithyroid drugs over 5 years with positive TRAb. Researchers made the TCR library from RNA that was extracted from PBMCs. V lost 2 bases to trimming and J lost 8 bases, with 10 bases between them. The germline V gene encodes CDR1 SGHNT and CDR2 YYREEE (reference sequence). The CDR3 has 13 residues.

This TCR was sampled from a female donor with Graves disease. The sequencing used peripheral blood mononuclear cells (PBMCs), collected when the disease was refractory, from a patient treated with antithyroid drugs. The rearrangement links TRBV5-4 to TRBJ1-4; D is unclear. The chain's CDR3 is CASSFSGGEKLFF. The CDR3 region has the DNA TGTGCCAGCAGCTTCTCCGGAGGAGAAAAACTGTTTTTT. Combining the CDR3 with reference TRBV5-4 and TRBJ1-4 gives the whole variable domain ETGVTQSPTHLIKTRGQQVTLRCSSQSGHNTVSWYQQALGQGPQFIFQYYREEENGRGNFPPRFSGLQFPNYSSELNVNALELDDSALYLCASSFSGGEKLFFGSGTQLSVL.